The 18 T cell receptor beta chains given below trace back to one sample, sequenced in a study of Ad26.COV2.S vaccination and SARS-CoV-2 variants. TCRdb's table, derived via immunoSEQ multiplex PCR, lists solely in-frame clones and lacks some. Found here are about 680,000 clones, roughly 90% of them singletons; the top ten hold roughly 1.5%. Treatment denoted: 15 to 20 received Ad26.COV2.S at low or high dose, single or two shots; roughly five received placebo; per-sample allocation not given. Following the first vaccine or placebo injection, samples were taken on day 63. The specimen was peripheral blood, collected in a trial of Ad26.COV2.S vaccine versus placebo. The receptors derive from a person between 18 and 65 years old who received the Ad26.COV2.S COVID-19 vaccine or a placebo.

This chain connects TRBV6-1 to TRBJ1-2; 7 positions agree with TRBD1. The ends lost 1 base at V and 6 bases at J; junction bases unmatched: 5. The CDR3 sequence is 14 residues long. Germline values: CDR1 MNHNS, CDR2 SASEGT. The CDR3 DNA reads TGTGCCAGCAGTGAAGGAGGGGGCGCGGATGGCTACACCTTC. This sequence encodes CASSEGGGADGYTF.

The chain employs TRBV6-5 and TRBJ1-2; TRBD1 agrees at 10 bases. Germline V lookup: CDR1 MNHEY, CDR2 SVGAGI. The J segment lost 7 bases and the V segment lost 6 bases, leaving 5 bases of the junction unmatched. The length of the CDR3 is 13 residues. This CDR3 reads CASSSRDRGGYTF. The DNA of the CDR3 is TGTGCCAGCAGCAGCCGGGACAGGGGTGGCTACACCTTC.

A few counts support this clone. V and J are TRBV19 and TRBJ1-3, with a tentative D call TRBD1 (6 bases). This CDR3 spans 13 amino acids. Trimming left V 9 bases short and J 6 bases short, with 15 bases between. Germline values: CDR1 LNHDA, CDR2 SQIVND (reference sequence). The DNA for the CDR3 is TGTGCCAGAGCGCAGGGGCGGAAAAACACCATATATTTT. Amino acid sequence: CARAQGRKNTIYF.

This clone showed up just once. The V call is TRBV18, the J call TRBJ2-3; TRBD2 is a possible D gene (5 bases). Germline values: CDR1 KGHSH, CDR2 LQKENI. Trimming removed 1 base from V and 2 bases from J, with 10 bases in between. This CDR3 is built from 15 residues. The DNA of the CDR3 is TGTGCCAGCTCACCACAGAAGCGGAACACAGATACGCAGTATTTT. Its protein product is CASSPQKRNTDTQYF.

With respect to this clone: This CDR3 is also generated by other DNA sequences in the sample. The chain uses TRBV24-1 and TRBJ1-2; tentative D call: TRBD1 (5 bases). Germline V CDR1 and CDR2: KGHDR, SFDVKD. This CDR3 has 12 residues. V lost 4 bases and J lost 5, with 7 bases in between. CDR3 sequence: CATSDPGYGYTF. CDR3 DNA: TGTGCCACCAGTGACCCAGGGTATGGCTACACCTTC.

This chain links TRBV3-1 (or the pseudogene TRBV3-2) with TRBJ2-1, with D possibly being TRBD2 (6 bases). The V end was cut by 9 bases, the J end by 0 bases, with 15 bases between. CDR1 is LGHDT, CDR2 YNNKEL, per germline (reference sequence). The CDR3 runs 15 residues. CDR3 amino acids: CASHASASSYNEQFF. Written as DNA, the CDR3 is TGTGCCAGTCATGCTAGCGCGAGCTCCTACAATGAGCAGTTCTTC.

This clone came up once. J is TRBJ2-7 and V is TRBV11-2; 9 nucleotides line up with TRBD1. V lost 6 bases to trimming and J lost 9 bases; unmatched junction nucleotides: 18. The CDR3 extends over 16 amino acids. Germline V gene sequence: CDR1 SGHAT, CDR2 FQNNGV. CDR3 DNA sequence: TGTGCCAGCAGTCACCTGACGGACGGGACAGGGCCAAGGCAGTACTTC. Translation: CASSHLTDGTGPRQYF. The entire variable domain, with the rest obtained from reference TRBV11-2 and TRBJ2-7, is as follows: EAGVAQSPRYKIIEKRQSVAFWCNPISGHATLYWYQQILGQGPKLLIQFQNNGVVDDSQLPKDRFSAERLKGVDSTLKIQPAKLEDSAVYLCASSHLTDGTGPRQYFGPGTRLTVT.

The V and J genes are TRBV7-3 and TRBJ2-1; the D gene is possibly TRBD2 (6 bases). This CDR3 spans 15 amino acids. The germline V gene has CDR1 SGHTA and CDR2 FQGTGA. The V gene lost 5 bases and the J gene lost 4 bases, with 15 bases spanning the gap. The CDR3 region has the DNA TGTGCCAGCAGCACAGGACCGGGACTTTACAATGAGCAGTTCTTC. Encoded protein: CASSTGPGLYNEQFF.

This chain connects TRBV5-1 to TRBJ2-1; maybe TRBD1 (5 bases). V lost 5 bases to trimming and J lost 4 bases, with 7 bases between them. The CDR3 consists of 12 residues. Germline CDR1 reads SGHRS; CDR2 reads YFSETQ. The CDR3 sequence is CASRAGYNEQFF. In DNA form, the CDR3 reads TGCGCCAGCAGGGCAGGGTACAATGAGCAGTTCTTC.

The chain combines TRBV6-5 with TRBJ1-4, with no clear D. The CDR3 sequence is 12 residues long. Germline-derived CDR1 and CDR2 are MNHEY and SVGAGI. The V end lost 8 bases, the J end lost 8 bases, and 12 bases lay between the germline ends. CDR3 DNA sequence: TGTGCCAGCGGGGTCTCCTCCGAAAAACTGTTTTTT. Protein sequence: CASGVSSEKLFF.

The rearrangement joins TRBV6-2 or TRBV6-3 to TRBJ2-7; 8 bases align to TRBD1. CDR1 and CDR2 (germline): MNHEY, SVGEGT. The CDR3 covers 14 residues. J lost 4 bases, V lost 5 bases, and 7 bases had no gene match. The CDR3 region has the DNA TGTGCCAGCAGTCTCCGGGACAGGATGTACGAGCAGTACTTC. Amino acids: CASSLRDRMYEQYF.

The rearrangement uses TRBV11-3 and TRBJ2-2; TRBD1 might be the D (5 bases). V shed 2 bases and J shed 3 bases, with 13 bases lying between them. The CDR3 has 16 residues. Germline V lookup: CDR1 SGHNT, CDR2 YENEEA. The CDR3 loop reads CASSLIWTTYTGELFF. The DNA for the CDR3 is TGTGCCAGCAGCTTAATATGGACAACTTACACCGGGGAGCTGTTTTTT.

The rearrangement joins TRBV23-1 to TRBJ1-1; D gene uncertain. TRBV23-1 is recorded as an ORF, its role being uncertain. With 2 bases removed from V and 4 bases from J, the gap between germline ends came to 14 bases. This CDR3 is 15 amino acids long. In DNA, the CDR3 is TGCGCCAGCAGTCAAGAGAGGCGGCATGGCACTGAAGCTTTCTTT. This translates into CASSQERRHGTEAFF.

The chain combines TRBV10-2 with TRBJ1-4; D is unresolved. CDR1 WSHSY and CDR2 SAAADI come from the germline V gene. Trimming pared 9 bases from V and 8 bases from J, leaving 16 bases between. CDR3 size: 13 residues. The CDR3 bases are TGCGCCAGTCGAACAATGAGCGGCGAAAAACTGTTTTTT. Its protein is CASRTMSGEKLFF.

This sequence joins TRBV30 and TRBJ2-7; unclear D gene. V dropped 3 bases and J dropped 3 bases, with 9 bases sitting between them. Germline CDR1 is GTSNPN and CDR2 is SVGIG (reference sequence). CDR3 length: 12 amino acids. The CDR3 DNA reads TGTGCCTGGAGCCAGGTGGGCTACGAGCAGTACTTC. Translated: CAWSQVGYEQYF.

On this clone: The sample holds other DNA sequences that translate to the same CDR3. V and J are TRBV5-1 and TRBJ2-1; D is uncertain. The CDR3 length is 13 residues. Germline V gene data show CDR1 as SGHRS and CDR2 as YFSETQ. V dropped 4 bases and J dropped 4 bases, with 9 bases sitting between them. The CDR3 reads CASSPGSYNEQFF. The CDR3 coding sequence is TGCGCCAGCAGCCCCGGCTCGTACAATGAGCAGTTCTTC.

V usage is TRBV9 and J usage is TRBJ2-7, with a possible D match to TRBD2 (5 bases). The germline gives CDR1 SGDLS, CDR2 YYNGEE. The germline V and J ends were trimmed by 7 bases and 3 bases, with 8 bases remaining between them. This CDR3 has 11 residues. The CDR3 protein is CASARGYEQYF. The DNA for the CDR3 is TGTGCCAGCGCCCGGGGCTACGAGCAGTACTTC.

On this clone: This sample also contains other DNA sequences that code for the same CDR3. The chain has TRBV30 and TRBJ2-7, with 8 nucleotides matching TRBD2. Germline loops: CDR1 GTSNPN, CDR2 SVGIG (reference sequence). The CDR3 contains 13 residues. J lost 2 bases, V lost 3 bases, and 3 bases had no gene match. The CDR3, as DNA: TGTGCCTGGAGCAGCGGGAGAACCTACGAGCAGTACTTC. Its translation is CAWSSGRTYEQYF.